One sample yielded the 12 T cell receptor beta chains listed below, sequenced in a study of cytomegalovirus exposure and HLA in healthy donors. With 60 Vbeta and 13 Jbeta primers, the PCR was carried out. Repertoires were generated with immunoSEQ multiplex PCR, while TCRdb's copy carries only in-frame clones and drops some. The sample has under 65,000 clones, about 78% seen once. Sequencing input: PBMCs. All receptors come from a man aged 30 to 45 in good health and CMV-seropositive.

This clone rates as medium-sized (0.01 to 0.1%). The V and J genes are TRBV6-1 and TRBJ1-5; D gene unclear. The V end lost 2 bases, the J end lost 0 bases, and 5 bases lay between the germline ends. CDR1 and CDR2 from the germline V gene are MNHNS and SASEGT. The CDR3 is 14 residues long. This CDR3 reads CASSETTSNQPQHF. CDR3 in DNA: TGTGCCAGCAGTGAAACAACTAGCAATCAGCCCCAGCATTTT.

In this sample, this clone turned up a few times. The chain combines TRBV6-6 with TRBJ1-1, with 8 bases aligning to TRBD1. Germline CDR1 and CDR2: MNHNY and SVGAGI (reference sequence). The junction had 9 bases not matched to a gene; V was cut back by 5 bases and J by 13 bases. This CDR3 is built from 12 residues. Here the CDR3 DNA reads TGTGCCAGCAGTAAAGGACAGGGCTTCTTTTTCTTT. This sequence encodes CASSKGQGFFFF.

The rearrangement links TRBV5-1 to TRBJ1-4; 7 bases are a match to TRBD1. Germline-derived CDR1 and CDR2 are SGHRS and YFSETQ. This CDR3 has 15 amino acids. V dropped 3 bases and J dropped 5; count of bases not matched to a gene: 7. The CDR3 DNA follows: TGCGCCAGCAGCTCGCAGGGGGGACGGAATGAAAAACTGTTTTTT. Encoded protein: CASSSQGGRNEKLFF.

The CDR3 sequence is CASRGAGGNSPLHF. The DNA of the CDR3 is TGTGCCAGCAGAGGGGCAGGGGGCAATTCACCCCTCCACTTT. The chain joins TRBV5-5 to TRBJ1-6; TRBD1 matches at 8 bases. The CDR3 has 14 amino acids. From germline, CDR1 is SGHKS and CDR2 YYEKEE (reference sequence). The V and J ends lost 5 bases and 7 bases, in that order; junction bases with no gene match: 5.

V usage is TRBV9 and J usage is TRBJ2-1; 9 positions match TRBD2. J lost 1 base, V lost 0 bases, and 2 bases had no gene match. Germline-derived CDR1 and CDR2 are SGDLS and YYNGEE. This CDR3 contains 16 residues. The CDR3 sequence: CASSVVAGGSYNEQFF. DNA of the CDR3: TGTGCCAGCAGCGTAGTGGCGGGGGGGTCCTACAATGAGCAGTTCTTC. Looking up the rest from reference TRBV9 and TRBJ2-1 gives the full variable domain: DSGVTQTPKHLITATGQRVTLRCSPRSGDLSVYWYQQSLDQGLQFLIQYYNGEERAKGNILERFSAQQFPDLHSELNLSSLELGDSALYFCASSVVAGGSYNEQFFGPGTRLTVL.

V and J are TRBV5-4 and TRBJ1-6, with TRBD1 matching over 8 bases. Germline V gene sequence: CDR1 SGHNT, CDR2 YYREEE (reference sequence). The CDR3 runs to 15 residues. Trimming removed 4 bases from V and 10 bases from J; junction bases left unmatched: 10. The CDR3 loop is CASSRSGTGYSPLHF. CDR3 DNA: TGTGCCAGCAGCCGCTCCGGGACAGGCTACTCACCCCTCCACTTT.

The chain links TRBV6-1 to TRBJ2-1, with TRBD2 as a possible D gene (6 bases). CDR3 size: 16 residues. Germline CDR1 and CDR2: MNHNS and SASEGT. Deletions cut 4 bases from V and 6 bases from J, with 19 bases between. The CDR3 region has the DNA TGTGCCAGCAGTGTGTCACTAGCCTCGGGTGCCAATGAGCAGTTCTTC. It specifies CASSVSLASGANEQFF.

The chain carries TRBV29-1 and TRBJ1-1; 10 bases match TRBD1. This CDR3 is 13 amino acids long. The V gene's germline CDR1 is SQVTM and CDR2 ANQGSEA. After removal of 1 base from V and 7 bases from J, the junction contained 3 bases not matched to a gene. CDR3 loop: CSVEVGQGVEAFF. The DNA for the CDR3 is TGCAGCGTTGAAGTCGGACAGGGGGTTGAAGCTTTCTTT.

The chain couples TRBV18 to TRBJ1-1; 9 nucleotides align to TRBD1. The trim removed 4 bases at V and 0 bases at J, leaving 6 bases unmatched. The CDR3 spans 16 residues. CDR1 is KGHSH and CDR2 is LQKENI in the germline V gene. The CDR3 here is CASSQPGQGLNTEAFF. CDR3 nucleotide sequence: TGTGCCAGCTCACAACCGGGACAGGGCCTGAACACTGAAGCTTTCTTT.

The DNA for the CDR3 is TGTGCCAGCAGCACACCACAGGGGGAATTGAACTATGGCTACACCTTC. Residues: CASSTPQGELNYGYTF. The chain combines TRBV5-4 with TRBJ1-2; 8 bases are a match to TRBD1. V trimming: 4 bases; J trimming: 2 bases; junction bases outside the gene matches: 10. CDR1 is SGHNT and CDR2 is YYREEE in the germline V gene (reference sequence). This CDR3 region has 16 residues.

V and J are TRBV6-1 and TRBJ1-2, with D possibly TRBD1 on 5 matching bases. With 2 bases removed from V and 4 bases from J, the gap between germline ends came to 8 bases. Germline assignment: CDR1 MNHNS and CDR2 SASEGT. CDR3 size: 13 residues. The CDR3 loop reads CASSETGTYGYTF. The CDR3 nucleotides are TGTGCCAGCAGTGAAACAGGAACCTATGGCTACACCTTC.

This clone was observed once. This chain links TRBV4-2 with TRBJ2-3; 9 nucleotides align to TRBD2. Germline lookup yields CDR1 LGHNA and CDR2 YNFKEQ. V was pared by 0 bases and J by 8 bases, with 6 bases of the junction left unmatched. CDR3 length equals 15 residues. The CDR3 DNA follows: TGTGCCAGCAGCCAAGATCCGCGGGGGGGGGTTACGCAGTATTTT. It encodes CASSQDPRGGVTQYF.